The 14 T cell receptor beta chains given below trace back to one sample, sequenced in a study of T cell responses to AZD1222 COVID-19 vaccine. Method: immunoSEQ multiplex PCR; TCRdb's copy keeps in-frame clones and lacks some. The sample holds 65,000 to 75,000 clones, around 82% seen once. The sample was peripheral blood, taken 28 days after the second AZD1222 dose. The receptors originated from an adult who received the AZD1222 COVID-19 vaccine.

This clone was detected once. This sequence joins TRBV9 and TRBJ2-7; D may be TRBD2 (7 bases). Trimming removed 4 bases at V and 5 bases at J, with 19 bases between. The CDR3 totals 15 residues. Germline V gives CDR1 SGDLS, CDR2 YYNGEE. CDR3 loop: CASSPRGGGVHEQYF. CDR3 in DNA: TGTGCCAGCAGCCCTCGGGGAGGGGGGGTCCACGAGCAGTACTTC.

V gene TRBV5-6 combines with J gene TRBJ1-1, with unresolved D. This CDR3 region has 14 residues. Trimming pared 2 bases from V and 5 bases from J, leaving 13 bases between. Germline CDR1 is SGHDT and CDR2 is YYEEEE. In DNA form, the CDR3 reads TGTGCCAGCAGCTTTAGCAGGCTTGGGACTGAAGCTTTCTTT. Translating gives CASSFSRLGTEAFF.

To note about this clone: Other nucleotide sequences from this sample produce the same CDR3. The CDR3 sequence: CASSLGTTNTGELFF. CDR3 DNA sequence: TGTGCCAGCAGCCTCGGGACAACGAACACCGGGGAGCTGTTTTTT. V gene TRBV7-9 combines with J gene TRBJ2-2; maybe TRBD1 (6 bases). The V end lost 5 bases, the J end lost 0 bases, and 10 bases lay between the germline ends. The CDR3 contains 15 residues. Per germline, CDR1 SEHNR and CDR2 FQNEAQ (reference sequence).

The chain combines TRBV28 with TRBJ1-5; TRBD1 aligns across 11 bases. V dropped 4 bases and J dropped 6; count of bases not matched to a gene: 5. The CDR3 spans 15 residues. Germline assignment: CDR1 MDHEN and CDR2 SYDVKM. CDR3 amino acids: CASSSGTGGTQPQHF. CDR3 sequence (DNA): TGTGCCAGCAGTTCCGGGACAGGGGGGACTCAGCCCCAGCATTTT.

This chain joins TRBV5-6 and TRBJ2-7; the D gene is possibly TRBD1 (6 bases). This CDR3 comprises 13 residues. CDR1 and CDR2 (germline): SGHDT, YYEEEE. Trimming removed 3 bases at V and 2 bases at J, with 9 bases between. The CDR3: CASSYGQTYEQYF. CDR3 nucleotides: TGTGCCAGCAGCTACGGACAGACCTACGAGCAGTACTTC.

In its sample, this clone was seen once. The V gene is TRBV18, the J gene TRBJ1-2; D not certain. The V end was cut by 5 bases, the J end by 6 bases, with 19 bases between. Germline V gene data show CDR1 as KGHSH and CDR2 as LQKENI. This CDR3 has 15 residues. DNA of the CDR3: TGTGCCAGCTCAGACCGGCGAGTCGATGCTCATGGCTACACCTTC. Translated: CASSDRRVDAHGYTF.

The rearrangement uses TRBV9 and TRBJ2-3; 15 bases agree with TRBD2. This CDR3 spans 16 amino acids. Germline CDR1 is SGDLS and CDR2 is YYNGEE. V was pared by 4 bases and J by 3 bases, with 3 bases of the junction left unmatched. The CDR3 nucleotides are TGTGCCAGCAGCCGGACTAGCGGGAGGGTAACAGATACGCAGTATTTT. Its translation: CASSRTSGRVTDTQYF.

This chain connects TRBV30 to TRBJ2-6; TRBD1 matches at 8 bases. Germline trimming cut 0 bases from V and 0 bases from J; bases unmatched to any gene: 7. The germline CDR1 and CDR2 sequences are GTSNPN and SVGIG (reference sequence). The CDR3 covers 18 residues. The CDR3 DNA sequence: TGTGCCTGGAGTGTACTGGGACAGGACATCTCTGGGGCCAACGTCCTGACTTTC. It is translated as CAWSVLGQDISGANVLTF.

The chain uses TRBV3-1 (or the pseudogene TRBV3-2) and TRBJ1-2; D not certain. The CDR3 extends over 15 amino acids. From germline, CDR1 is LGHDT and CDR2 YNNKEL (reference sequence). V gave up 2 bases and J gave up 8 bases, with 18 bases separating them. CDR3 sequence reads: CASSQYSSLAGGYTF. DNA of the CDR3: TGTGCCAGCAGCCAATATTCTTCTCTCGCGGGCGGCTACACCTTC.

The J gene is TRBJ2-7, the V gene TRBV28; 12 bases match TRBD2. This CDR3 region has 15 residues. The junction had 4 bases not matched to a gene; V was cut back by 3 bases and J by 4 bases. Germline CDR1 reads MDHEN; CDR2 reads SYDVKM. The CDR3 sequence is CASSFFLAGGYEQYF. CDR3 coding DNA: TGTGCCAGCAGTTTTTTTCTAGCGGGAGGGTACGAGCAGTACTTC.

This CDR3 reads CASKSVTDYEQYF. For the CDR3, the DNA is TGTGCCAGCAAATCGGTGACTGACTACGAGCAGTACTTC. The rearrangement uses TRBV6-6 and TRBJ2-7; no firm D call. V gave up 7 bases and J gave up 3 bases, with 13 bases separating them. The CDR3 loop spans 13 amino acids. CDR1 and CDR2 from the germline V gene are MNHNY and SVGAGI (reference sequence).

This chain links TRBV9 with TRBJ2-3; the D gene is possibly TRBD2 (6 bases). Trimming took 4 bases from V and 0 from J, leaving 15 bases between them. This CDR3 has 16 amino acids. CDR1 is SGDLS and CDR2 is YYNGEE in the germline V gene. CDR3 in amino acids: CASSLGRRGSTDTQYF. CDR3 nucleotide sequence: TGTGCCAGCAGCCTCGGTCGACGGGGGAGCACAGATACGCAGTATTTT.

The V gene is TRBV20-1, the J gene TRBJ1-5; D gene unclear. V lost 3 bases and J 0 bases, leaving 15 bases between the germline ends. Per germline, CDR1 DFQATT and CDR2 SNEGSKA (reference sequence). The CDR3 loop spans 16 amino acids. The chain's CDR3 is CSASGPGSYSNQPQHF. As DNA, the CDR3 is TGCAGTGCTAGTGGTCCTGGAAGTTATAGCAATCAGCCCCAGCATTTT.

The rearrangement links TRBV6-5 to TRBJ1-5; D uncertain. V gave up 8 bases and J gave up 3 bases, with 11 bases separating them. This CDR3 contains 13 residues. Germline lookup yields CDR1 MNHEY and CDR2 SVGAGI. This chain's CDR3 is CASEAAYNQPQHF. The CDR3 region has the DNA TGTGCCAGCGAGGCAGCATACAATCAGCCCCAGCATTTT.